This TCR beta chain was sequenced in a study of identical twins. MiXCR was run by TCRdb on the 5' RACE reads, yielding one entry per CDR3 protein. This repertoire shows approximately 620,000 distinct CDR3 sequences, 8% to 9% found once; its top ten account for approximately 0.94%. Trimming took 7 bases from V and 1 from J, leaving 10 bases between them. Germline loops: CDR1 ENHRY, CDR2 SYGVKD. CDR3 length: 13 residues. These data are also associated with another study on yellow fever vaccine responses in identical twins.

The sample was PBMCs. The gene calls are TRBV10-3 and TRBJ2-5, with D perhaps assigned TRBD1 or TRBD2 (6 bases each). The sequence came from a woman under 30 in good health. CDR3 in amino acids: CAITGGSQETQYF. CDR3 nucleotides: TGTGCCATCACCGGGGGCAGCCAAGAGACCCAGTACTTC.